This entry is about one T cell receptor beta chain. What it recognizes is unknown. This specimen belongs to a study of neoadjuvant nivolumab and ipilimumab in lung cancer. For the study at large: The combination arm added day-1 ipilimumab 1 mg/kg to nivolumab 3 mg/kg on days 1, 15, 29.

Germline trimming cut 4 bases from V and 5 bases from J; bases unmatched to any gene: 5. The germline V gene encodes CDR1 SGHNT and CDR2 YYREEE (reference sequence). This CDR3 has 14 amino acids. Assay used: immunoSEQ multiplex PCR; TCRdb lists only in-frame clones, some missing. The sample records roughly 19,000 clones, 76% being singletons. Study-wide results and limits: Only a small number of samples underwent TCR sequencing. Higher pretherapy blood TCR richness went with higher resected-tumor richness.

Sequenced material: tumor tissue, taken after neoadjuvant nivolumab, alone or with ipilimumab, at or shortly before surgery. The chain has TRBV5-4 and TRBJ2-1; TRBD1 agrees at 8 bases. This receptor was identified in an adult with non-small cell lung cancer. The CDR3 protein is CASSVQGADNEQFF. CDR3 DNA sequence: TGTGCCAGCAGCGTGCAGGGGGCGGACAATGAGCAGTTCTTC.